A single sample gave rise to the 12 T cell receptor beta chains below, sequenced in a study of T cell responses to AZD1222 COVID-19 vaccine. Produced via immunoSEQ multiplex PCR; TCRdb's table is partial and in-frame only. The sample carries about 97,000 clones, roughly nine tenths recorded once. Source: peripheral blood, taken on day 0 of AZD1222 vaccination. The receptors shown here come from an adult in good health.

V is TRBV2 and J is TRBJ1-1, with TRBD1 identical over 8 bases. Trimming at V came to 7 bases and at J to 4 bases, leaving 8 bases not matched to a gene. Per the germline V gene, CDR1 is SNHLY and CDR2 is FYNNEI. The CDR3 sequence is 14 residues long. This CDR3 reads CASMSGQGPTEAFF. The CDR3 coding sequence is TGTGCCAGCATGTCAGGACAGGGTCCCACTGAAGCTTTCTTT.

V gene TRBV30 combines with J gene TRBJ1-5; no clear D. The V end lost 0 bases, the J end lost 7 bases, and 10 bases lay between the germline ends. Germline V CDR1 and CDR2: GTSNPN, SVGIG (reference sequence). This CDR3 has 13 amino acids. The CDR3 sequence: CAWSVRGGQPQHF. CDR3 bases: TGTGCCTGGAGTGTACGTGGAGGCCAGCCCCAGCATTTT.

The CDR3: CASRQENTIYF. The CDR3 nucleotides are TGTGCCAGCCGACAGGAAAACACCATATATTTT. This chain links TRBV6-5 with TRBJ1-3; D might be TRBD1 (6 bases). In germline, CDR1 is MNHEY, CDR2 SVGAGI. V dropped 8 bases and J dropped 6 bases, with 8 bases sitting between them. The CDR3 is 11 amino acids.

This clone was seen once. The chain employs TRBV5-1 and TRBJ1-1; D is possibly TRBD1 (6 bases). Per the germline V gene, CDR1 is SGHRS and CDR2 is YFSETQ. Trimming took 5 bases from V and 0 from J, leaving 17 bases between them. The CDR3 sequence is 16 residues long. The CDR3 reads CASSRTEKGMNTEAFF. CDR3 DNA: TGCGCCAGCAGTAGGACAGAGAAGGGGATGAACACTGAAGCTTTCTTT.

The CDR3 loop reads CASSLVRPNYGYTF. The CDR3 nucleotides are TGTGCCAGCAGCTTGGTACGGCCTAACTATGGCTACACCTTC. The chain joins TRBV5-5 to TRBJ1-2; unclear D gene. The CDR3 runs 14 residues. Looked up from germline, CDR1 is SGHKS and CDR2 is YYEKEE (reference sequence). The V and J ends lost 0 bases and 0 bases respectively, with 6 bases between them. The full variable domain, its missing parts supplied by reference TRBV5-5 and TRBJ1-2, is DAGVTQSPTHLIKTRGQQVTLRCSPISGHKSVSWYQQVLGQGPQFIFQYYEKEERGRGNFPDRFSARQFPNYSSELNVNALLLGDSALYLCASSLVRPNYGYTFGSGTRLTVV.

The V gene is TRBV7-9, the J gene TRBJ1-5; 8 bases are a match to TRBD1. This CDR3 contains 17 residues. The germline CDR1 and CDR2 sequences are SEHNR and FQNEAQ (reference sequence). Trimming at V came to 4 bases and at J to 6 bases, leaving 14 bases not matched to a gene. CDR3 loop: CASSSGRTGSPSQPQHF. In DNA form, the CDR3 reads TGTGCCAGCAGCTCTGGAAGGACAGGGTCCCCAAGTCAGCCCCAGCATTTT.

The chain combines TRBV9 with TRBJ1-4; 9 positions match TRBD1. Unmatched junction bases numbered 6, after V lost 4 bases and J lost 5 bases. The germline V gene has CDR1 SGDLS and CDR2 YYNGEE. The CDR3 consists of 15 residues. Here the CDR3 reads CASSRGTGRNEKLFF. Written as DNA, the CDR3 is TGTGCCAGCAGCAGAGGGACAGGGAGGAATGAAAAACTGTTTTTT.

The CDR3 DNA is TGTGCCAGCAGCCCCTACAGGGGACCTATTTCAAACACTGAAGCTTTCTTT. This codes for CASSPYRGPISNTEAFF. This chain joins TRBV14 and TRBJ1-1; the match to TRBD1 covers 7 bases. Germline CDR1 reads SGHDN; CDR2 reads FVKESK. V was pared by 4 bases and J by 2 bases, with 13 bases of the junction left unmatched. The CDR3 spans 17 residues. The full variable domain, completed using reference TRBV14 and TRBJ1-1, is EAGVTQFPSHSVIEKGQTVTLRCDPISGHDNLYWYRRVMGKEIKFLLHFVKESKQDESGMPNNRFLAERTGGTYSTLKVQPAELEDSGVYFCASSPYRGPISNTEAFFGQGTRLTVV.

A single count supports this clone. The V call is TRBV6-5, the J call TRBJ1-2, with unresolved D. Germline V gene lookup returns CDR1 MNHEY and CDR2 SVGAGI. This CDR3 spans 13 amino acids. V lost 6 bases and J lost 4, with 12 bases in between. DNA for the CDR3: TGTGCCAGCAGATTTATTACGGGCTATGGCTACACCTTC. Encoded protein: CASRFITGYGYTF.

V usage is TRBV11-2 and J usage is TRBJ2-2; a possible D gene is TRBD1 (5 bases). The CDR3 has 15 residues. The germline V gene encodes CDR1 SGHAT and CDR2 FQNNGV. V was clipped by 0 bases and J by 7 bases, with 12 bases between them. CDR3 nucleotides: TGTGCCAGCAGCTTAGATCGGTTCCAGGGCGGGGAGCTGTTTTTT. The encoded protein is CASSLDRFQGGELFF.

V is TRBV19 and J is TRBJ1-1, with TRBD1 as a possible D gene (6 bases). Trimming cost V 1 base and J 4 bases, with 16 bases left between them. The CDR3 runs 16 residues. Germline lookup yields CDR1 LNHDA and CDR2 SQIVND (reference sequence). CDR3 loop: CASSIALGGWGTEAFF. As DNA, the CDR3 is TGTGCCAGTAGTATAGCGCTCGGGGGCTGGGGCACTGAAGCTTTCTTT.

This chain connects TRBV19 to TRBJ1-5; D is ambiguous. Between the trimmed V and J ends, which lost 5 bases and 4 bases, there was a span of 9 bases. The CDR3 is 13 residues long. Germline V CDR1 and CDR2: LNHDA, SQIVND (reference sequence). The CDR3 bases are TGTGCCAGTAGTCCTAGTTTGAATCAGCCCCAGCATTTT. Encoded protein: CASSPSLNQPQHF.